The 15 T cell receptor beta chains given below trace back to one sample, sequenced in a study of T-cell reconstitution after alpha-beta-depleted transplantation in children. As it was prepared, the TCRbeta library received unique molecular identifiers. TCRdb redid the calling of the PCR reads with MiXCR, one entry per CDR3 protein. The repertoire holds around 450,000 distinct CDR3 sequences, with around 16% as singletons. Specimen: PBMCs, mostly from graft donor cells, collected 360 days after TCRalphabeta/CD19-depleted stem cell transplant. These receptors originate from a boy in the first two years of life who had a stem cell transplant for Wiskott-Aldrich syndrome, so the T cells may come from the graft donor.

This clonotype was seen a handful of times. J is TRBJ2-1 and V is TRBV6-5, with a weak D call TRBD2 (5 bases). Trimming left V 6 bases short and J 14 bases short, with 20 bases between. Germline V gene sequence: CDR1 MNHEY, CDR2 SVGAGI. This CDR3 has 13 amino acids. DNA for the CDR3: TGTGCCAGCAGATACCCTCACCGGGATTTGGAGTTCTTC. Translated: CASRYPHRDLEFF.

The V gene is TRBV24-1, the J gene TRBJ2-3, with a weak D call TRBD2 (5 bases). This CDR3 is built from 16 residues. The germline V gene has CDR1 KGHDR and CDR2 SFDVKD. V was pared by 3 bases and J by 0 bases, with 12 bases between. The CDR3 DNA sequence: TGTGCCACCAGTGATCCCCGCGGGTATAGCACAGATACGCAGTATTTT. This sequence encodes CATSDPRGYSTDTQYF.

This chain uses TRBV7-2 with TRBJ2-7; 10 nucleotides align to TRBD2. In germline, CDR1 is SGHTA, CDR2 FQGNSA. The V gene end was trimmed by 3 bases and the J gene end by 3 bases; junction bases not matched to a gene: 8. The CDR3 spans 16 residues. The DNA of the CDR3 is TGTGCCAGCAGCTTCTTCACTAGCGGGACCTTCTACGAGCAGTACTTC. This translates into CASSFFTSGTFYEQYF.

This rearrangement joins TRBV5-1 to TRBJ2-7; D gene uncertain. CDR1 and CDR2 from the germline V gene are SGHRS and YFSETQ. Trimming left V 5 bases short and J 5 bases short, with 17 bases between. The CDR3 consists of 14 residues. The CDR3 sequence: CASSRKESSDEQYF. CDR3 DNA sequence: TGCGCCAGCAGTCGGAAAGAATCGTCGGACGAGCAGTACTTC.

This sequence joins TRBV3-1 and TRBJ2-5, with D possibly being TRBD1 (6 bases). The CDR3 is 12 residues long. V dropped 6 bases and J dropped 2 bases, with 7 bases sitting between them. CDR1 and CDR2 (germline): LGHDT, YNNKEL (reference sequence). CDR3 in DNA: TGTGCCAGCAGGGGGGCGCAAGAGACCCAGTACTTC. Its protein is CASRGAQETQYF.

The rearrangement links TRBV4-1 to TRBJ2-2; possibly TRBD1 for D (6 bases). The V and J ends lost 2 bases and 7 bases respectively, with 14 bases between them. The germline V gene has CDR1 MGHRA and CDR2 YSYEKL. The CDR3 totals 15 residues. Here the CDR3 reads CASSQIPQGVGELFF. CDR3 DNA: TGCGCCAGCAGCCAAATCCCACAGGGAGTCGGGGAGCTGTTTTTT.

This clonotype was found many times. The V call is TRBV7-2, the J call TRBJ2-5; 11 bases align to TRBD2. V gave up 4 bases and J gave up 4 bases; unmatched junction bases: 5. CDR1 and CDR2 (germline): SGHTA, FQGNSA. This CDR3 has 15 amino acids. The CDR3 region is CASSYSGRVGETQYF. The CDR3 DNA sequence: TGTGCCAGCAGCTATAGCGGGAGGGTAGGAGAGACCCAGTACTTC.

This clonotype has more than one count but fewer than ten. Written as DNA, the CDR3 is TGTGCCAGCAGCTTGAGGGACAGGGAATACACTGAAGCTTTCTTT. Protein: CASSLRDREYTEAFF. The V and J genes are TRBV5-6 and TRBJ1-1; 9 nucleotides align to TRBD1. This CDR3 is 15 amino acids long. Trimming removed 1 base from V and 3 bases from J; junction bases left unmatched: 4. CDR1 and CDR2 (germline): SGHDT, YYEEEE.

This chain joins TRBV20-1 and TRBJ2-7; TRBD2 aligns across 10 bases. The germline V gene encodes CDR1 DFQATT and CDR2 SNEGSKA (reference sequence). Losses at the gene ends were 4 bases for V and 3 bases for J; bases not matched to a gene: 9. CDR3 length: 15 amino acids. CDR3 nucleotide sequence: TGCAGTGCTAATAGCGGGGGGCCTACAGACTACGAGCAGTACTTC. Translation: CSANSGGPTDYEQYF.

This clonotype turned up a few times. The chain combines TRBV10-3 with TRBJ2-6, with D unresolved. CDR1 is ENHRY and CDR2 is SYGVKD in the germline V gene. V was clipped by 7 bases and J by 0 bases, with 16 bases between them. This CDR3 has 17 residues. CDR3 in DNA: TGTGCCATCATGGCAGGTATCCTCGACTCTGGGGCCAACGTCCTGACTTTC. Its translation is CAIMAGILDSGANVLTF.

This clonotype was seen more than once but under ten times. The CDR3 bases are TGTGCCAGCTCACCCCCAAGTGGCGGGGGGTACAATGAGCAGTTCTTC. Translated: CASSPPSGGGYNEQFF. The chain joins TRBV18 to TRBJ2-1; 8 positions agree with TRBD2. J gave up 4 bases and V 3 bases, and 8 bases lay outside the gene matches. This CDR3 region has 16 residues. Germline values: CDR1 KGHSH, CDR2 LQKENI.

This clonotype was seen a few times. The V and J genes are TRBV12-3 or TRBV12-4 and TRBJ2-2, with D tentatively TRBD2 (6 bases). The CDR3 extends over 15 amino acids. Trimming took 5 bases from V and 4 from J, leaving 14 bases between them. For the CDR3, the DNA is TGTGCCAGCAGTCGCCTAGCGAGGGTCACCGGGGAGCTGTTTTTT. Translated, it gives CASSRLARVTGELFF.

This clonotype was picked up a small number of times. The chain recombines TRBV5-1 with TRBJ1-4; D is possibly TRBD1 (5 bases). Germline V gives CDR1 SGHRS, CDR2 YFSETQ. This CDR3 is 13 amino acids long. Trimming removed 4 bases from V and 8 bases from J, with 12 bases in between. The CDR3 loop reads CASSLGPGEKLFF. CDR3 nucleotides: TGCGCCAGCAGCCTGGGACCGGGGGAAAAACTGTTTTTT.

A few counts support this clonotype. The chain uses TRBV7-8 and TRBJ2-1, with D maybe TRBD2 (6 bases). The CDR3 has 18 residues. With 5 bases removed from V and 9 bases from J, the gap between germline ends came to 29 bases. Germline CDR1 is SGHVS and CDR2 is FQNEAQ. CDR3 sequence reads: CASSLVLWAGTPFGEQFF. DNA for the CDR3: TGTGCCAGCAGCCTCGTACTTTGGGCCGGGACTCCTTTCGGTGAGCAGTTCTTC. The full variable domain, rest sourced from reference TRBV7-8 and TRBJ2-1, is GAGVSQSPRYKVAKRGQDVALRCDPISGHVSLFWYQQALGQGPEFLTYFQNEAQLDKSGLPSDRFFAERPEGSVSTLKIQRTQQEDSAVYLCASSLVLWAGTPFGEQFFGPGTRLTVL.

The chain employs TRBV12-3 or TRBV12-4 and TRBJ2-5; TRBD2 matches 8 bases. CDR3 length: 12 residues. Trimming took 8 bases from V and 2 from J; bases not matched to a gene: 1. The CDR3: CASRGGQETQYF. The CDR3 DNA is TGTGCCAGCCGGGGGGGGCAAGAGACCCAGTACTTC.